The 22 T cell receptor beta chains presented below share a single source sample, sequenced in a study of T cells after yellow fever vaccination. MiXCR, run by TCRdb on the 5' RACE reads, gives a single entry per CDR3 protein. The sample shows approximately 30,000 distinct CDR3 sequences, roughly 4.5% of them seen only once. Sample: CD8+ T cells sorted from PBMCs, taken 5 days after the yellow fever booster vaccination. The source of these receptors is a man aged 30 to 39 who received the YFV17D yellow fever vaccine.

This clonotype was seen at least ten times. The chain joins TRBV7-6 to TRBJ2-1, with D maybe TRBD1 (5 bases). Germline CDR1 reads SGHVS; CDR2 reads FNYEAQ. The germline V and J ends were trimmed by 6 bases and 13 bases, with 16 bases remaining between them. The CDR3 spans 12 residues. The CDR3: CASSTSLGPQFF. CDR3 DNA: TGTGCCAGCAGTACCTCCTTGGGGCCCCAGTTCTTC.

This clonotype has a count of ten or more. The V and J genes are TRBV7-9 and TRBJ2-7; D is undetermined. The CDR3 runs to 12 residues. With 3 bases removed from V and 2 bases from J, the gap between germline ends came to 5 bases. CDR1 is SEHNR, CDR2 FQNEAQ, per germline (reference sequence). The CDR3 nucleotides read TGTGCCAGCAGCTTTTCCCCCTACGAGCAGTACTTC. This sequence encodes CASSFSPYEQYF.

The table lists this clonotype with many counts. The gene calls are TRBV27 and TRBJ1-1; D remains unclear. V was cut by 5 bases and J by 5 bases, with 12 bases left in between. The CDR3 has 13 residues. Germline CDR1 is MNHEY and CDR2 is SMNVEV (reference sequence). The CDR3, as DNA: TGTGCCAGCAGTCCACTGGGGTGGACTGAAGCTTTCTTT. It translates to CASSPLGWTEAFF.

This clonotype is medium-sized in the sample. The CDR3 DNA is TGTGCCAGCACGGGGCAGAGCTCCTACGAGCAGTACTTC. It codes for CASTGQSSYEQYF. The rearrangement uses TRBV5-6 and TRBJ2-7; D assignment may be TRBD1 or TRBD2 (5 bases each). Trimming took 6 bases from V and 0 from J, leaving 10 bases between them. CDR3 length equals 13 residues. CDR1 and CDR2 from the germline V gene are SGHDT and YYEEEE.

This clonotype was seen repeatedly, ten times or more. The rearrangement links TRBV9 to TRBJ2-7, with a weak D call TRBD2 (7 bases). V was trimmed by 0 bases and J by 2 bases, leaving 12 bases between them. Germline V gene data show CDR1 as SGDLS and CDR2 as YYNGEE. This CDR3 is built from 15 residues. The CDR3: CASSVGGGQTYEQYF. CDR3 DNA sequence: TGTGCCAGCAGCGTAGGGGGGGGGCAAACCTACGAGCAGTACTTC.

This clonotype was found many times. This chain connects TRBV10-3 to TRBJ2-7; the match to TRBD2 covers 7 bases. Trimming at V came to 8 bases and at J to 2 bases, leaving 6 bases not matched to a gene. The CDR3 has 13 amino acids. The germline V gene encodes CDR1 ENHRY and CDR2 SYGVKD. The CDR3 nucleotides read TGTGCCATCCACGGGGAGGGACCCTACGAGCAGTACTTC. Amino acids: CAIHGEGPYEQYF.

This clonotype appeared many times. The chain links TRBV7-2 to TRBJ2-7; no reliable D call. V dropped 1 base and J dropped 5 bases, with 6 bases sitting between them. The CDR3 sequence is 12 residues long. Germline CDR1 SGHTA, CDR2 FQGNSA. The CDR3 bases are TGTGCCAGCAGCTTAGGCGCCAACGAGCAGTACTTC. Amino acids: CASSLGANEQYF.

This clonotype has just a few counts. The chain uses TRBV4-2 and TRBJ2-7; 9 nucleotides agree with TRBD2. V lost 0 bases to trimming and J lost 0 bases; unmatched junction nucleotides: 3. The CDR3 consists of 16 residues. The germline V gene encodes CDR1 LGHNA and CDR2 YNFKEQ. The CDR3 protein is CASSQEIAGASYEQYF. Here the CDR3 DNA reads TGTGCCAGCAGCCAAGAAATAGCGGGAGCCTCCTACGAGCAGTACTTC.

Many counts were recorded for this clonotype. The chain employs TRBV7-2 and TRBJ2-5, with D perhaps matching TRBD1 (6 bases). This CDR3 region has 12 residues. Looked up from germline, CDR1 is SGHTA and CDR2 is FQGNSA. The ends were cut back, 10 bases at V and 4 bases at J, with 13 bases in the middle. The CDR3 loop reads CAITRDTETQYF. CDR3 DNA: TGTGCCATCACCCGGGACACAGAGACCCAGTACTTC. The full variable domain, rest sourced from reference TRBV7-2 and TRBJ2-5, is GAGVSQSPSNKVTEKGKDVELRCDPISGHTALYWYRQSLGQGLEFLIYFQGNSAPDKSGLPSDRFSAERTGGSVSTLTIQRTQQEDSAVYLCAITRDTETQYFGPGTRLLVL.

Details on this clonotype: A much larger clone lies one base from this, so it may be a read error. This CDR3 is CASSQNRGGYEQYF. CDR3 nucleotide sequence: TGCGCCAGCAGCCAAAATCGGGGCGGCTACGAGCAGTACTTC. The rearrangement joins TRBV4-3 to TRBJ2-7; D might be TRBD1 or TRBD2, each matching 5 bases. Per germline, CDR1 LGHNA and CDR2 YSLEER. The CDR3 consists of 14 residues. Trimming cost V 2 bases and J 3 bases, with 11 bases left between them.

This clonotype was picked up many times. The chain joins TRBV25-1 to TRBJ2-1; tentatively, D is TRBD1 or TRBD2 (5 bases each). The length of the CDR3 is 16 residues. Germline V gene lookup returns CDR1 MGHDK and CDR2 SYGVNS. The V and J ends lost 5 bases and 5 bases respectively, with 19 bases between them. The CDR3 sequence is CASSSLGTKGDNEQFF. The CDR3 DNA is TGTGCCAGCAGTTCCCTCGGGACGAAGGGTGACAATGAGCAGTTCTTC.

This clonotype was seen ten or more times. The V gene is TRBV3-1, the J gene TRBJ1-4; 10 bases are a match to TRBD1. Germline V gene sequence: CDR1 LGHDT, CDR2 YNNKEL (reference sequence). This CDR3 has 15 residues. Unmatched junction bases numbered 1, after V lost 1 base and J lost 5 bases. CDR3 sequence (DNA): TGTGCCAGCAGCCAAGTGGGACAGGGGAATGAAAAACTGTTTTTT. Translating gives CASSQVGQGNEKLFF.

The sample holds many counts of this clonotype. The V and J genes are TRBV4-2 and TRBJ2-7; perhaps TRBD2 as D (5 bases). Trimming took off 4 bases at V and 0 bases at J, with 16 bases between the two ends. Germline V lookup: CDR1 LGHNA, CDR2 YNFKEQ. This CDR3 has 16 residues. CDR3: CASSPIPQRASYEQYF. As DNA, the CDR3 is TGTGCCAGCAGCCCTATCCCCCAGAGGGCCTCCTACGAGCAGTACTTC.

This clonotype was seen many times. The chain uses TRBV5-1 and TRBJ2-3; D is ambiguous. Trimming shortened V by 0 bases and J by 2 bases, and 7 bases separated the two germline ends. This CDR3 contains 14 residues. Germline assignment: CDR1 SGHRS and CDR2 YFSETQ. The CDR3: CASSLGLNTDTQYF. In nucleotides, the CDR3 is TGCGCCAGCAGCTTGGGGCTAAACACAGATACGCAGTATTTT.

This clonotype was picked up many times. The CDR3 loop is CASSQAGTSGNEQFF. CDR3 nucleotides: TGTGCCAGCAGCCAGGCCGGGACTAGCGGGAATGAGCAGTTCTTC. The chain combines TRBV3-1 with TRBJ2-1, with 12 bases fitting TRBD2. The CDR3 runs 15 residues. With 3 bases clipped from V and 7 bases from J, the junction kept 4 bases outside the gene matches. Germline assignment: CDR1 LGHDT and CDR2 YNNKEL (reference sequence).

This clonotype occurred many times. The chain couples TRBV7-2 to TRBJ2-7, with D possibly TRBD2 on 5 matching bases. Germline V lookup: CDR1 SGHTA, CDR2 FQGNSA. V was clipped by 5 bases and J by 2 bases, with 7 bases between them. The CDR3 length is 12 residues. CDR3 region: CASSSGTYEQYF. The DNA of the CDR3 is TGTGCCAGCAGCAGCGGAACCTACGAGCAGTACTTC.

This clonotype was observed at least ten times. V is TRBV20-1 and J is TRBJ2-3; 9 bases map to TRBD2. Per germline, CDR1 DFQATT and CDR2 SNEGSKA (reference sequence). The length of the CDR3 is 13 residues. Germline trimming cut 6 bases from V and 5 bases from J; bases unmatched to any gene: 6. This CDR3 reads CSAAAGGGDTQYF. For the CDR3, the DNA is TGCAGTGCGGCAGCGGGAGGCGGAGATACGCAGTATTTT.

This clonotype was counted many times. The V gene is TRBV12-5, the J gene TRBJ2-7; D may be TRBD2 (5 bases). CDR3 length equals 13 residues. Germline CDR1 is LGHNT and CDR2 is FRNRAP. V was trimmed by 1 base and J by 4 bases, leaving 8 bases between them. The CDR3 bases are TGTGCTAGTGGTTTGGGAGGACTTTACGAGCAGTACTTC. Translating it yields CASGLGGLYEQYF.

Many counts were recorded for this clonotype. The gene calls are TRBV27 and TRBJ2-7; D unresolved. CDR1 and CDR2 (germline): MNHEY, SMNVEV (reference sequence). The CDR3 is 13 amino acids. V lost 5 bases and J lost 4, with 12 bases in between. DNA for the CDR3: TGTGCCAGCAGTCCTGCTGATGGGTACGAGCAGTACTTC. Translation gives CASSPADGYEQYF.

The chain combines TRBV20-1 with TRBJ2-1, with 9 bases that match TRBD2. From germline, CDR1 is DFQATT and CDR2 SNEGSKA (reference sequence). CDR3 length: 18 residues. Trimming cost V 5 bases and J 1 base; bases outside gene matches: 15. This CDR3 is CSAPISPSGVYSYNEQFF. CDR3 DNA sequence: TGCAGTGCTCCTATTTCGCCTAGCGGGGTTTATTCCTACAATGAGCAGTTCTTC.

This clonotype was recorded at least ten times. The V and J genes are TRBV7-9 and TRBJ2-1; D remains unclear. From germline, CDR1 is SEHNR and CDR2 FQNEAQ (reference sequence). This CDR3 has 13 residues. The germline V and J ends were trimmed by 1 base and 7 bases, with 8 bases remaining between them. CDR3: CASSLGVGNEQFF. The CDR3 coding sequence is TGTGCCAGCAGCTTAGGTGTAGGGAATGAGCAGTTCTTC.

Remarks on this clonotype: A much larger clone differs by one base, so this may be a read error. The chain combines TRBV28 with TRBJ1-1; D is unresolved. Germline V gene lookup returns CDR1 MDHEN and CDR2 SYDVKM. The CDR3 covers 15 residues. CDR3 region: CASSLFGRMKTEAFF. CDR3 coding DNA: TGTGCCAGCAGTTTATTCGGGCGGATGAAGACTGAAGCTTTCTTT.